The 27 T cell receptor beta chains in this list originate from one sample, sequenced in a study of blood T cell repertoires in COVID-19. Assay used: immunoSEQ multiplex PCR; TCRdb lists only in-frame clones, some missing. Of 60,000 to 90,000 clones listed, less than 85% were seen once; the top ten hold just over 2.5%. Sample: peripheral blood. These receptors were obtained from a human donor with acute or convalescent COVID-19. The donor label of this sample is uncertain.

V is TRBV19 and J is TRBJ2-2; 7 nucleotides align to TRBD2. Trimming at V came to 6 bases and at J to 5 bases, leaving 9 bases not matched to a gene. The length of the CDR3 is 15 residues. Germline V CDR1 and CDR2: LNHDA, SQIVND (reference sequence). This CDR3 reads CASRVKRDYTGELFF. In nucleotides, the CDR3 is TGTGCCAGTAGGGTCAAGCGGGATTATACCGGGGAGCTGTTTTTT.

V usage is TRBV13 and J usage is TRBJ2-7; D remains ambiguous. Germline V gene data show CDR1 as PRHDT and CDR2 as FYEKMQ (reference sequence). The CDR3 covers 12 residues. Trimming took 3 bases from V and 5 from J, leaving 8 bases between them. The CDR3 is CASSLVRDEQYF. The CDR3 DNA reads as TGTGCCAGCAGCTTGGTTCGAGACGAGCAGTACTTC.

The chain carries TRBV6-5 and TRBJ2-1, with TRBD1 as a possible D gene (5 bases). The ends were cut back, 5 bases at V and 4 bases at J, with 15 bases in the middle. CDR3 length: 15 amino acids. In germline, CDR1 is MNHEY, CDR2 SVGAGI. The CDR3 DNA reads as TGTGCCAGCAGTCCCGTGGGGCCCCCTTACAATGAGCAGTTCTTC. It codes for CASSPVGPPYNEQFF.

The CDR3 nucleotides read TGTGCCAGCAGCCACCGAACGACAGAAATGAACACTGAAGCTTTCTTT. Its translation is CASSHRTTEMNTEAFF. The V call is TRBV3-1 (or the pseudogene TRBV3-2), the J call TRBJ1-1; weak D call: TRBD1 (5 bases). Germline CDR1 is LGHDT and CDR2 is YNNKEL (reference sequence). The CDR3 contains 16 residues. V dropped 3 bases and J dropped 0 bases, with 14 bases sitting between them.

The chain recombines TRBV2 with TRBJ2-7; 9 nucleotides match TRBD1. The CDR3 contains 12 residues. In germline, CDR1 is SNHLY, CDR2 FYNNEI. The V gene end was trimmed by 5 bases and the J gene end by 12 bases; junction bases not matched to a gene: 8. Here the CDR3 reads CASSHRDRVRYV. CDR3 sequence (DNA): TGTGCCAGCAGTCACCGGGACAGGGTGAGGTACGTC.

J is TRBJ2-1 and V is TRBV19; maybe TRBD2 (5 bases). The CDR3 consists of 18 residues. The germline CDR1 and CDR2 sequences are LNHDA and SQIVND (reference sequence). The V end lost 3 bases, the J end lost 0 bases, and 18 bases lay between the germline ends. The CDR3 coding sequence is TGTGCCAGTAGTATTACTAGAATGACCCTGAGCTCCTACAATGAGCAGTTCTTC. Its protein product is CASSITRMTLSSYNEQFF.

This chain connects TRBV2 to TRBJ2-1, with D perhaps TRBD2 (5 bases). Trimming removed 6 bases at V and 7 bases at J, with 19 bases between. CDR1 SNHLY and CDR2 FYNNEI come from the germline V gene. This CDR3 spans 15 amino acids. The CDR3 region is CASSEGGRAANEQFF. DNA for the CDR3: TGTGCCAGCAGCGAGGGCGGCCGGGCGGCAAATGAGCAGTTCTTC.

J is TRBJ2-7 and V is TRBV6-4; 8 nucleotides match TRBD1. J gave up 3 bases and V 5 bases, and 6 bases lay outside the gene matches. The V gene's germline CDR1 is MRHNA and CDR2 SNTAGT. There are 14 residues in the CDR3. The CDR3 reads CASSPGQGFYEQYV. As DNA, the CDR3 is TGTGCCAGCAGTCCAGGACAGGGCTTCTACGAGCAGTACGTC.

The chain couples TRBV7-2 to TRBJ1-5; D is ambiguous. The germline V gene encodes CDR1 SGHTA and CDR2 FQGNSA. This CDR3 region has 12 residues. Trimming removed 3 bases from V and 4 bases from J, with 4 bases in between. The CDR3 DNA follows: TGTGCCAGCAGCTTGGCTAATCAGCCCCAGCATTTT. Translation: CASSLANQPQHF.

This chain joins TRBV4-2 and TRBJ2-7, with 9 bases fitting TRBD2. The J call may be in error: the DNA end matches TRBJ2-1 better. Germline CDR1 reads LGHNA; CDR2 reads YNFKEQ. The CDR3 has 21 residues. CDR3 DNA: TGTGCCAGCAGCCAATCGTTTGTCACGCCGTTTGGTAGCGGGAGTACCAATGAGCAGTTCTTC. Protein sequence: CASSQSFVTPFGSGSTNEQFF.

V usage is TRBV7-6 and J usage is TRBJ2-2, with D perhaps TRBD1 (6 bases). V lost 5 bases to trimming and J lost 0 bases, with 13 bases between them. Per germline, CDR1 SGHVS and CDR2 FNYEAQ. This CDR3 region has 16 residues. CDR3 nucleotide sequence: TGTGCCAGCAGCCGTGGGACATTCTCGAACACCGGGGAGCTGTTTTTT. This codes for CASSRGTFSNTGELFF.

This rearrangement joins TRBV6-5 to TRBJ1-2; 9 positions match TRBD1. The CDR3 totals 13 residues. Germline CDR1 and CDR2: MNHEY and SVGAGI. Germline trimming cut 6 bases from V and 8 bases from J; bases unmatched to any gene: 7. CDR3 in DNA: TGTGCCAGCAGCCGGGGACAGGGAAGAGGCTACACCTTC. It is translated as CASSRGQGRGYTF.

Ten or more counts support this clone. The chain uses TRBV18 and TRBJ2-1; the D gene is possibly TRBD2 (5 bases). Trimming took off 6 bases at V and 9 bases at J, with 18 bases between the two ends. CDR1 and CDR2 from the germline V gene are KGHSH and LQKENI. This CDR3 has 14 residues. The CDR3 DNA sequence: TGTGCCAGCTCCCGAATCGAGGTAGGAGGTGAGCAGTTCTTC. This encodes CASSRIEVGGEQFF.

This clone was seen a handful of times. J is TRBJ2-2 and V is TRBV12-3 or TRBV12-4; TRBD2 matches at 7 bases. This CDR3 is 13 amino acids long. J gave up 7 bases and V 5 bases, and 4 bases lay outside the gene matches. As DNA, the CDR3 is TGTGCCAGCAGTCCACTAGCGATCGGGGAGCTGTTTTTT. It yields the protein CASSPLAIGELFF.

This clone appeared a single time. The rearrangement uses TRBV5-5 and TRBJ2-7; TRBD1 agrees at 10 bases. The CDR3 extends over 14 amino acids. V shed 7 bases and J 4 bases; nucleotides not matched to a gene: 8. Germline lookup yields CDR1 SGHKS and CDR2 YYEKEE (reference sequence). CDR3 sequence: CASGGTGVSYEQYV. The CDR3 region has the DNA TGTGCCAGCGGGGGGACAGGGGTCTCGTACGAGCAGTACGTC.

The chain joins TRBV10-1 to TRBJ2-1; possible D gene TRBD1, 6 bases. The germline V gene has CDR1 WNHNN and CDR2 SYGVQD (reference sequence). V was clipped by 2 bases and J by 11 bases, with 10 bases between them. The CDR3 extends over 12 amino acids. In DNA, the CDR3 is TGCGCCAGCAGTGAGGTGGGGGCGAAGCAGTTCTTC. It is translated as CASSEVGAKQFF.

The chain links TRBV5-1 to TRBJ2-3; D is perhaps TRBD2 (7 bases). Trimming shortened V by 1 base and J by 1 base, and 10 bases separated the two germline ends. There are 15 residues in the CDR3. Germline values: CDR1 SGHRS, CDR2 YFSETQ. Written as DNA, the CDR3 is TGCGCCAGCAGCTTGACAGGGAGGGGCACAGATACGCAGTATTTT. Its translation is CASSLTGRGTDTQYF.

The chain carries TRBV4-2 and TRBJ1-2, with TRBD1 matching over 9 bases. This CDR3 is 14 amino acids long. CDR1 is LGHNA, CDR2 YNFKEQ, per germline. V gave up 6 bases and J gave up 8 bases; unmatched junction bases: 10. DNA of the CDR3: TGTGCCAGCAGTCCTGACAGGGGGGATGGAGGCTACACCTTC. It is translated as CASSPDRGDGGYTF.

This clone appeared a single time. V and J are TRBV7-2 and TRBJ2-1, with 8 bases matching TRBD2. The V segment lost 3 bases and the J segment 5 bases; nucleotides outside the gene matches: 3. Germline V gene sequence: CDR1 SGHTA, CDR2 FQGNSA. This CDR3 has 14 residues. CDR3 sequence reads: CASSFVAGHNEQFF. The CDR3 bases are TGTGCCAGCAGCTTCGTAGCGGGACACAATGAGCAGTTCTTC.

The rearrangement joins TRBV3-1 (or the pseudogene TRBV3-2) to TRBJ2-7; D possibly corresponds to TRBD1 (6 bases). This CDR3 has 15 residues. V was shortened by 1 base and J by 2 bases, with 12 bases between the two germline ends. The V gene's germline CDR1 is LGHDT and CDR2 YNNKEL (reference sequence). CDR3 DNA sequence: TGTGCCAGCAGCCAAGGTCCACAGGGCCCCTACGAGCAGTACTTC. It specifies CASSQGPQGPYEQYF.

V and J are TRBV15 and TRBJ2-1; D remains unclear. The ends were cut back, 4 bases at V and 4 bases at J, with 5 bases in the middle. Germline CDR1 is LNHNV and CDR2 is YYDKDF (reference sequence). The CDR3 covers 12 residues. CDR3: CATSNSYNEQFF. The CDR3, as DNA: TGTGCCACCAGCAATTCTTACAATGAGCAGTTCTTC.

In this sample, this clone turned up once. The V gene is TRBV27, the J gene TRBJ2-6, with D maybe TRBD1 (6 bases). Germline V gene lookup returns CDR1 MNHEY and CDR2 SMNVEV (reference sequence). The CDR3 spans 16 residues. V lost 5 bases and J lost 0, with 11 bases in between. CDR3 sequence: CASSGQPNSGANVLTF. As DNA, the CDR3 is TGTGCCAGCAGTGGACAGCCAAACTCTGGGGCCAACGTCCTGACTTTC. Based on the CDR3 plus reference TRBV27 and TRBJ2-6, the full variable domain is EAQVTQNPRYLITVTGKKLTVTCSQNMNHEYMSWYRQDPGLGLRQIYYSMNVEVTDKGDVPEGYKVSRKEKRNFPLILESPSPNQTSLYFCASSGQPNSGANVLTFGAGSRLTVL.

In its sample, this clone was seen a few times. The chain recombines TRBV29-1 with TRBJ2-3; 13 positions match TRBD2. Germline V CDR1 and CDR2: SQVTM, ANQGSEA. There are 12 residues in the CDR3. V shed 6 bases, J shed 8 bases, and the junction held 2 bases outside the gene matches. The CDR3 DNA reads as TGCAGCGTGGGGACTAGCGGGACTACGCAGTATTTT. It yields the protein CSVGTSGTTQYF.

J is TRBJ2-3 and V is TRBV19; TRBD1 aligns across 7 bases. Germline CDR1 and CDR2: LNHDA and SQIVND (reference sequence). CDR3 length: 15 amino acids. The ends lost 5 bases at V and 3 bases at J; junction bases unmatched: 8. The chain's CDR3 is CASSQDRLVTDTQYF. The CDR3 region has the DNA TGTGCCAGTAGTCAGGACAGGTTGGTAACAGATACGCAGTATTTT.

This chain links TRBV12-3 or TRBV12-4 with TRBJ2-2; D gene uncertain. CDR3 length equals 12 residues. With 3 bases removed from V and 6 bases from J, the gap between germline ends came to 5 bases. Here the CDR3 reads CASSFGPGELFF. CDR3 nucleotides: TGTGCCAGCAGTTTTGGGCCCGGGGAGCTGTTTTTT.

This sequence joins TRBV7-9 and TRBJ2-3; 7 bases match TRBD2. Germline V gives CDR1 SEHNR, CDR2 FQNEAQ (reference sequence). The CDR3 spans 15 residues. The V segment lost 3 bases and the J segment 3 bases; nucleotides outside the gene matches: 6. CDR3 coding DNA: TGTGCCAGCAGCTTTATGGCGGGAGCTACAGATACGCAGTATTTT. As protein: CASSFMAGATDTQYF.

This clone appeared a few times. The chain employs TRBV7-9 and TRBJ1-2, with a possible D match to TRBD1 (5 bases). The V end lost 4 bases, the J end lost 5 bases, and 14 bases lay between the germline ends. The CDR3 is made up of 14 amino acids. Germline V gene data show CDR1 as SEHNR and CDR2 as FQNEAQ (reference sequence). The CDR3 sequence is CASSSETVGYGYTF. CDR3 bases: TGTGCCAGCAGCTCAGAGACAGTGGGATATGGCTACACCTTC.